Following are 15 T cell receptor beta chains from one sample sequenced in a study of T cell responses to AZD1222 COVID-19 vaccine. Method: immunoSEQ multiplex PCR; TCRdb's copy keeps in-frame clones and lacks some. The data hold tens of thousands of clones, with less than 90% observed a single time. Sequencing was performed on peripheral blood, taken on day 0 of AZD1222 vaccination. These receptors were obtained from an adult in good health.

The gene calls are TRBV27 and TRBJ1-1; D remains unclear. The ends were cut back, 5 bases at V and 0 bases at J, with 10 bases in the middle. The CDR3 loop spans 14 amino acids. Germline V gene sequence: CDR1 MNHEY, CDR2 SMNVEV (reference sequence). The DNA for the CDR3 is TGTGCCAGCAGTCGAGCCCGCATGAACACTGAAGCTTTCTTT. Its translation is CASSRARMNTEAFF.

The chain is built from TRBV6-2 or TRBV6-3 and TRBJ1-5; 7 bases are a match to TRBD1. Losses at the gene ends were 6 bases for V and 2 bases for J; bases not matched to a gene: 7. The CDR3 covers 15 residues. Germline CDR1 MNHEY, CDR2 SVGEGT. The CDR3 protein is CASSLTGTGNQPQHF. CDR3 bases: TGTGCCAGCAGCTTAACGGGGACAGGCAATCAGCCCCAGCATTTT.

CDR3 loop: CASTKIGAEQFF. CDR3 bases: TGTGCCAGCACCAAAATCGGGGCGGAGCAGTTCTTC. V gene TRBV12-3 or TRBV12-4 combines with J gene TRBJ2-1, with D perhaps being TRBD1 or TRBD2 (5 bases each). V was shortened by 7 bases and J by 10 bases, with 14 bases between the two germline ends. This CDR3 is built from 12 residues.

This chain uses TRBV28 with TRBJ2-6; TRBD1 agrees at 8 bases. The germline V gene has CDR1 MDHEN and CDR2 SYDVKM. Germline trimming cut 8 bases from V and 0 bases from J; bases unmatched to any gene: 6. The CDR3 has 16 amino acids. The DNA of the CDR3 is TGTGCCAGCGTGACAGGGGCGGCCTCTGGGGCCAACGTCCTGACTTTC. Protein sequence: CASVTGAASGANVLTF. Using reference TRBV28 and TRBJ2-6 for the parts outside the CDR3, the full variable domain is DVKVTQSSRYLVKRTGEKVFLECVQDMDHENMFWYRQDPGLGLRLIYFSYDVKMKEKGDIPEGYSVSREKKERFSLILESASTNQTSMYLCASVTGAASGANVLTFGAGSRLTVL.

This clone was seen more than once but under ten times. This chain uses TRBV6-5 with TRBJ1-2, with D hard to call. V was cut by 6 bases and J by 1 base, with 6 bases left in between. Germline-derived CDR1 and CDR2 are MNHEY and SVGAGI. The CDR3 consists of 12 residues. CDR3 DNA sequence: TGTGCCAGCAGCAAAGATAACTATGGCTACACCTTC. This gives the protein CASSKDNYGYTF.

The chain joins TRBV11-2 to TRBJ1-5; D gene ambiguous. The CDR3 length is 17 residues. Germline V gene sequence: CDR1 SGHAT, CDR2 FQNNGV. The germline V and J ends were trimmed by 2 bases and 0 bases, with 14 bases remaining between them. Here the CDR3 reads CASSLLEESHSNQPQHF. For the CDR3, the DNA is TGTGCCAGCAGCTTACTAGAGGAAAGTCATAGCAATCAGCCCCAGCATTTT.

This CDR3 reads CASSWGTGDYEQYF. Written as DNA, the CDR3 is TGTGCCAGCAGTTGGGGGACAGGGGACTACGAGCAGTACTTC. The chain carries TRBV27 and TRBJ2-7; 10 bases are a match to TRBD1. The junction had 3 bases not matched to a gene; V was cut back by 4 bases and J by 3 bases. Germline V lookup: CDR1 MNHEY, CDR2 SMNVEV (reference sequence). The CDR3 is 14 residues long.

V and J are TRBV19 and TRBJ2-6, with D unclear. This CDR3 region has 18 residues. Deletions cut 7 bases from V and 3 bases from J, with 22 bases between. CDR1 and CDR2 (germline): LNHDA, SQIVND (reference sequence). CDR3 sequence: CASIRQAGSRGGANVLTF. The CDR3 nucleotides are TGTGCCAGTATCCGGCAGGCCGGGTCCCGAGGTGGGGCCAACGTCCTGACTTTC. Full variable domain (rest looked up from reference TRBV19 and TRBJ2-6): DGGITQSPKYLFRKEGQNVTLSCEQNLNHDAMYWYRQDPGQGLRLIYYSQIVNDFQKGDIAEGYSVSREKKESFPLTVTSAQKNPTAFYLCASIRQAGSRGGANVLTFGAGSRLTVL.

The chain couples TRBV5-5 to TRBJ2-7, with 9 nucleotides matching TRBD1. Germline loops: CDR1 SGHKS, CDR2 YYEKEE (reference sequence). This CDR3 is built from 15 residues. The V segment lost 0 bases and the J segment 5 bases; nucleotides outside the gene matches: 6. CDR3 protein: CASSLEGTGFDEQYF. The CDR3 DNA reads TGTGCCAGCAGCTTGGAGGGGACAGGGTTCGACGAGCAGTACTTC.

The rearrangement links TRBV29-1 to TRBJ1-1; D call uncertain. The V end was cut by 7 bases, the J end by 1 base, with 13 bases between. Germline values: CDR1 SQVTM, CDR2 ANQGSEA. This CDR3 has 13 residues. The CDR3 nucleotides read TGCAGCGCAATAGGGCGAACGAACACTGAAGCTTTCTTT. Its translation is CSAIGRTNTEAFF.

The gene calls are TRBV6-5 and TRBJ1-2; D uncertain. The CDR3 runs to 12 residues. Germline V gene lookup returns CDR1 MNHEY and CDR2 SVGAGI. Trimming stripped 6 bases from V and 4 bases from J, with 9 bases between. The CDR3 spells CASSMDVYGYTF. CDR3 nucleotides: TGTGCCAGCAGCATGGACGTCTATGGCTACACCTTC.

The genes are TRBV11-1 and TRBJ2-7, with D tentatively TRBD1 or TRBD2 (6 bases each). V was trimmed by 5 bases and J by 6 bases, leaving 20 bases between them. The germline V gene has CDR1 SGHAT and CDR2 FQDESV (reference sequence). This CDR3 contains 15 residues. The CDR3 spells CASSPRRGSGSEQYF. In nucleotides, the CDR3 is TGTGCCAGCAGCCCCCGAAGGGGGAGCGGGTCCGAGCAGTACTTC.

This chain connects TRBV6-5 to TRBJ1-2; D remains unclear. The CDR3 runs to 15 residues. From germline, CDR1 is MNHEY and CDR2 SVGAGI. Trimming pared 5 bases from V and 1 base from J, leaving 14 bases between. CDR3 sequence: CASSIQSLVNYGYTF. CDR3 nucleotides: TGTGCCAGCAGTATTCAGAGTCTAGTTAACTATGGCTACACCTTC.

This clone was observed once. The CDR3 loop reads CASSPQGPPGHTGELFF. As DNA, the CDR3 is TGTGCCAGCAGCCCACAGGGACCCCCGGGGCACACCGGGGAGCTGTTTTTT. The chain combines TRBV7-3 with TRBJ2-2; a weak D match, TRBD1 (6 bases). Germline-derived CDR1 and CDR2 are SGHTA and FQGTGA. This CDR3 has 17 amino acids. Trimming took off 5 bases at V and 3 bases at J, with 19 bases between the two ends. Complete variable domain (other parts from reference TRBV7-3 and TRBJ2-2): GAGVSQTPSNKVTEKGKYVELRCDPISGHTALYWYRQSLGQGPEFLIYFQGTGAADDSGLPNDRFFAVRPEGSVSTLKIQRTERGDSAVYLCASSPQGPPGHTGELFFGEGSRLTVL.

The chain carries TRBV19 and TRBJ2-1, with D unclear. V was cut by 5 bases and J by 16 bases, with 21 bases left in between. The V gene's germline CDR1 is LNHDA and CDR2 SQIVND (reference sequence). This CDR3 region has 13 residues. The CDR3 here is CASSADGSGRLFF. The CDR3 DNA reads TGTGCCAGTAGTGCCGACGGATCGGGCAGGCTATTCTTC.